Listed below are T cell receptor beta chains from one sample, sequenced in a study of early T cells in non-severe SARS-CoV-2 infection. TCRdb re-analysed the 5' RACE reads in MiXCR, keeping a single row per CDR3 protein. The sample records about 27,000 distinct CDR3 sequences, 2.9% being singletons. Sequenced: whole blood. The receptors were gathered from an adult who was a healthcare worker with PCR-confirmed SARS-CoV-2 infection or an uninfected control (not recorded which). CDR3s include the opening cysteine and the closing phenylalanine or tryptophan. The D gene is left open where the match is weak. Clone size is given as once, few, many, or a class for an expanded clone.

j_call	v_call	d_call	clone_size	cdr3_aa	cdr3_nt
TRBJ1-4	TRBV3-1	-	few	CASSQDLRNNEKLFF	TGTGCCAGCAGCCAAGATCTCAGGAATAATGAAAAACTGTTTTTT
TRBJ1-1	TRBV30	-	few	CAWSVRQGFRGAFF	TGTGCCTGGAGTGTACGGCAGGGTTTTCGAGGAGCTTTCTTT
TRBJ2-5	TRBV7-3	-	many	CASSSMGGQETQYF	TGTGCCAGCAGCTCGATGGGGGGACAAGAGACCCAGTACTTC
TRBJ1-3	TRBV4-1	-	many	CASSRQSGFGNTIYF	TGCGCCAGCAGCCGACAAAGTGGGTTTGGAAACACCATATATTTT
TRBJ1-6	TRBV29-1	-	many	CSADLRGSPLHF	TGCAGCGCAGACCTCAGGGGATCACCCCTCCACTTT
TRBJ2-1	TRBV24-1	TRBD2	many	CATSELGTSAHNEQFF	TGTGCCACCAGTGAATTGGGGACTAGCGCCCACAATGAGCAGTTCTTC
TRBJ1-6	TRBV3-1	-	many	CASSQVWGANSPLHF	TGTGCCAGCAGCCAAGTTTGGGGTGCTAATTCACCCCTCCACTTT
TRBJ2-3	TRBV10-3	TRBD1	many	CAISTGTGGTDTQYF	TGTGCCATCAGTACCGGGACAGGGGGCACAGATACGCAGTATTTT
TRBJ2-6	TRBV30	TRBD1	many	CAWNRGAGANVLTF	TGTGCCTGGAACAGGGGTGCTGGGGCCAACGTCCTGACTTTC
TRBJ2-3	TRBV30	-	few	CAWSVLASTDTQYF	TGTGCCTGGAGTGTACTTGCTAGCACAGATACGCAGTATTTT
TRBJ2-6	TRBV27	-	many	CASTRQGNGANVLIF	TGTGCCAGCACCCGTCAGGGGAATGGGGCCAACGTCCTGATTTTC
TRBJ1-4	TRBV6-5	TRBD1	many	CASQRQGNEKLFF	TGTGCCTCTCAACGACAGGGGAATGAAAAACTGTTTTTT
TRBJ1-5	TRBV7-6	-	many	CASSLAAGATQPQHF	TGTGCCAGCAGCTTAGCGGCAGGGGCCACACAGCCCCAGCATTTT
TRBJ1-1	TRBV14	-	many	CASTFELNTEAFF	TGTGCCAGCACCTTCGAACTGAACACTGAAGCTTTCTTT
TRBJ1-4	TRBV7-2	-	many	CASSLVADEKLFF	TGTGCCAGCAGCTTAGTGGCGGATGAAAAACTGTTTTTT
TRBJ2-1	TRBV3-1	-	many	CASSQDSGGMNNEQFF	TGTGCCAGCAGCCAAGATTCCGGGGGTATGAACAATGAGCAGTTCTTC
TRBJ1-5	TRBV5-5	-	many	CASSTSGDWNQPQHF	TGTGCCAGCAGCACATCGGGGGATTGGAATCAGCCCCAGCATTTT
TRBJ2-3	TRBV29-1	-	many	CSVVPRAGSADTQYF	TGCAGCGTTGTCCCTAGGGCGGGGTCCGCAGATACGCAGTATTTT
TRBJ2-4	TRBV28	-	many	CASGGRAEAKNIQYF	TGTGCCAGCGGAGGGCGGGCGGAAGCCAAAAACATTCAGTACTTC